The clone carrying this T cell receptor beta chain was picked up many times. The CDR3 spans 14 residues. V was shortened by 1 base and J by 6 bases, with 11 bases between the two germline ends. This record comes from a study of T-cell reconstitution after alpha-beta-depleted transplantation in children. Preparation of the TCRbeta library was carried out with unique molecular identifiers. TCRdb re-derived calls from the PCR reads in MiXCR, one entry per CDR3 protein. The sample lists hundreds of thousands of distinct CDR3 sequences, around 14% occurring once. The origin of this receptor is a girl aged 2 to 9 with congenital amegakaryocytic thrombocytopenia, due to receive a stem cell transplant. This sample comprised PBMCs, obtained before TCRalphabeta/CD19-depleted stem cell transplant. The rearrangement uses TRBV12-3 or TRBV12-4 and TRBJ2-3; D is unclear. The CDR3 protein is CASSLGLARDTQYF. DNA of the CDR3: TGTGCCAGCAGTTTAGGTCTCGCAAGGGATACGCAGTATTTT.